This T cell receptor beta chain was identified in a study of T cells in Graves' hyperthyroidism and ophthalmopathy. As to this clonotype: What it binds is unknown.

Study findings and constraints: Ophthalmopathy stood apart from stable hyperthyroidism in a 13 V-J model. Among clonotypes expanded in thyroid above 0.001, most were also found in blood.

TCR beta CDR3 regions were amplified from RNA. HTBI primers were the set used in a first-round RT-PCR of the TCR CDR3. TCRdb re-analysed the multiplex PCR reads in MiXCR, keeping a single row per CDR3 protein. The data hold around 290,000 distinct CDR3 sequences, with 15% to 20% observed a single time. The germline gives CDR1 LNHNV, CDR2 YYDKDF (reference sequence). This CDR3 is built from 15 residues. Trimming pared 0 bases from V and 6 bases from J, leaving 14 bases between. What was sequenced was blood. The V call is TRBV15, the J call TRBJ2-5; the D is unclear. This TCR came from a woman aged 60-75 years with Graves' ophthalmopathy. CDR3 nucleotides: TGTGCCACCAGCAGAGATGGCCGGGCTGATAAGACCCAGTACTTC. Its protein is CATSRDGRADKTQYF.